The source of this T cell receptor (beta chain) is a study of blood T cell repertoires in COVID-19. Per the germline V gene, CDR1 is SNHLY and CDR2 is FYNNEI. The CDR3 contains 18 residues. Trimming took 3 bases from V and 3 from J, leaving 22 bases between them. As originally analysed: Counts of nucleated cells, estimated from reference gene primer amplification, were obtained. The data were produced by immunoSEQ multiplex PCR, yet TCRdb's version contains in-frame clones alone and is incomplete. The D gene and trimming were derived from the DNA, and the V and J assignments and clone size from that table. Here the sample spans approximately 190,000 clones, 84% being singletons.

The gene calls are TRBV2 and TRBJ2-3, with a tentative D call TRBD2 (6 bases). What was sequenced was peripheral blood. The receptor comes from a human donor in a cohort sampled during active COVID-19. CDR3 region: CASSDWRGTTVRTDTQYF. For the CDR3, the DNA is TGTGCCAGCAGTGATTGGAGGGGCACTACAGTTCGAACAGATACGCAGTATTTT.